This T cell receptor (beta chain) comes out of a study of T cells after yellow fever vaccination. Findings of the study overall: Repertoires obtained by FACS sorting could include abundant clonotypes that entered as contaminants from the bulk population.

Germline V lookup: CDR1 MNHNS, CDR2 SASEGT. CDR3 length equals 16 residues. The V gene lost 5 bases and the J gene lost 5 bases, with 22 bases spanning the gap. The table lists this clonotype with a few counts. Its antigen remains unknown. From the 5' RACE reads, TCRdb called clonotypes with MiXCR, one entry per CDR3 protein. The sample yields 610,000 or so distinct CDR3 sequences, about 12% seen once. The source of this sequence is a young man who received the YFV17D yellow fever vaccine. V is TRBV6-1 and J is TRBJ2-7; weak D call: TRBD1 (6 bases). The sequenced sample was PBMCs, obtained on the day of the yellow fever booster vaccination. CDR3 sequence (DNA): TGTGCCAGCAGTCCCCCCCGGAGACAGGTCAACGACGAGCAGTACTTC. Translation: CASSPPRRQVNDEQYF.